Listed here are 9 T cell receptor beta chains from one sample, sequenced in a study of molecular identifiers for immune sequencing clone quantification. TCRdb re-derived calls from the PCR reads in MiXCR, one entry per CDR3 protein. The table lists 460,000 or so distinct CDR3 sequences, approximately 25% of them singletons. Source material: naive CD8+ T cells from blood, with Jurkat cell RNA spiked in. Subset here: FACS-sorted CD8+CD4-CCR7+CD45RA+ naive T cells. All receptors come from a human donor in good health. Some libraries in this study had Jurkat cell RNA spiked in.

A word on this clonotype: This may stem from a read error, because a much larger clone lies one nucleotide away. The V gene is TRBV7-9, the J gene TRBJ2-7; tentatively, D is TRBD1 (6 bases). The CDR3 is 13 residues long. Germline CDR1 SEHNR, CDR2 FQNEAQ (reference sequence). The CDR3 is CASSRDNSHEQYF. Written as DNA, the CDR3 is TGTGCCAGCAGCCGGGACAACTCCCACGAGCAGTACTTC.

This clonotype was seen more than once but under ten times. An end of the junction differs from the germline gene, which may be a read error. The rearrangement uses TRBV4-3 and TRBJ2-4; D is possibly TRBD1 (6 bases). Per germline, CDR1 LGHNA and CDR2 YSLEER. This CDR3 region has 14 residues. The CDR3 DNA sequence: TGCGCCAGCGGCCAAGTAACAGGGTCCATCATTCAGTACTTC. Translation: CASGQVTGSIIQYF.

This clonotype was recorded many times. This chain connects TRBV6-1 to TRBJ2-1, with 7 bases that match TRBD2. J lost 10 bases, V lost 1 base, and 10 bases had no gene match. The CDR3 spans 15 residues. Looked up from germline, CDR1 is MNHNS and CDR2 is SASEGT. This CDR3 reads CASSEEAGASFEQFF. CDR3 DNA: TGTGCCAGCAGTGAAGAGGCGGGAGCTTCTTTCGAGCAGTTCTTC.

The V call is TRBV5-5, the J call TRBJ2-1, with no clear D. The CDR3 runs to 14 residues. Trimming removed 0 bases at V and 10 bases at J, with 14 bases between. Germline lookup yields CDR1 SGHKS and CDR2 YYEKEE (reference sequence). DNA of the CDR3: TGTGCCAGCAGCTTGGATCTGGGCAGCCGAGAGCAGTTCTTC. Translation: CASSLDLGSREQFF.

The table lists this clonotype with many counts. This CDR3 reads CASSLTGQGNYEQYF. The CDR3 DNA reads TGCGCCAGCAGCCTAACAGGACAGGGGAACTACGAGCAGTACTTC. This sequence joins TRBV5-1 and TRBJ2-7, with 9 nucleotides matching TRBD1. CDR1 and CDR2 from the germline V gene are SGHRS and YFSETQ. The V segment lost 4 bases and the J segment 3 bases; nucleotides outside the gene matches: 8. CDR3 size: 15 residues.

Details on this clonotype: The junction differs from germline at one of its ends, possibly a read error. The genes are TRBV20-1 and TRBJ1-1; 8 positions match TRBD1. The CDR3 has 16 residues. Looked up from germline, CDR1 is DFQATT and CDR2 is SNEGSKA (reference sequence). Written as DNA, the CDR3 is TGCAGTGCTAGAGGGGCTTGGACAGGGAGATTCACTGCAGCTTTCTTT. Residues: CSARGAWTGRFTAAFF.

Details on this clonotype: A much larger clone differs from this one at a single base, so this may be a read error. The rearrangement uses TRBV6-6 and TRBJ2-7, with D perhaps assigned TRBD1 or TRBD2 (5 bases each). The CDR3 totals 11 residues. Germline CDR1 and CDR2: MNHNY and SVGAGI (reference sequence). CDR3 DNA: TGTGCCGGCAGGGAGACCTACGAGCAGTACTTC. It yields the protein CAGRETYEQYF.

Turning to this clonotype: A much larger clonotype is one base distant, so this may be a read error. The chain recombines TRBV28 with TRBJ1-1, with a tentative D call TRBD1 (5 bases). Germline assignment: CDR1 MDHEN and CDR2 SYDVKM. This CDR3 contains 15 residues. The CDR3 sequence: CASSLYQGRGTETFF. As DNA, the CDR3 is TGTGCCAGCAGTTTATATCAGGGACGAGGAACTGAAACTTTCTTT. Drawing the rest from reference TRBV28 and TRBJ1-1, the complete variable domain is DVKVTQSSRYLVKRTGEKVFLECVQDMDHENMFWYRQDPGLGLRLIYFSYDVKMKEKGDIPEGYSVSREKKERFSLILESASTNQTSMYLCASSLYQGRGTETFFGQGTRLTVV.

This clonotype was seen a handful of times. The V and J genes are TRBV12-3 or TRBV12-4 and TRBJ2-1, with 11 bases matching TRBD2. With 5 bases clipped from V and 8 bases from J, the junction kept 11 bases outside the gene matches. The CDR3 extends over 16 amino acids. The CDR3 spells CASSPLAGGPGYEQFF. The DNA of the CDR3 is TGTGCCAGCAGTCCTCTAGCGGGAGGTCCCGGTTATGAGCAGTTCTTC.